The rows below give T cell receptor beta chains drawn from one sample of a study of blood T cell repertoires in COVID-19. Method: immunoSEQ multiplex PCR; TCRdb's copy keeps in-frame clones and lacks some. The sample consists of around 140,000 clones, about 79% of them appearing once. The sequencing sample was made of PBMCs or T cells enriched from blood (not recorded which). The receptors come from a woman aged 45-65 years who had recovered from COVID-19. The CDR3 runs from the conserved cysteine through the conserved F or W. Fields, in order: V gene, J gene, D gene, clone size, CDR3 protein, CDR3 DNA. The D gene is left open where the match is weak. Rows give clone size only sometimes, using once, few, many, or a class for an expanded clone.

TRBV27	TRBJ1-5	-	-	CASSPQEVGNQPQHF	TGTGCCAGCAGTCCCCAAGAGGTCGGCAATCAGCCCCAGCATTTT
TRBV28	TRBJ2-1	TRBD2	-	CASSWRTSGRRNEQFF	TGTGCCAGCAGTTGGCGGACTAGCGGGAGGAGGAATGAGCAGTTCTTC
TRBV4-2	TRBJ2-1	TRBD2	-	CASSHPAGLAAYNEQFF	TGTGCCAGCAGCCACCCCGCAGGGCTAGCGGCATACAATGAGCAGTTCTTC
TRBV7-8	TRBJ2-1	TRBD2	-	CASSLTSYNNEQFF	TGTGCCAGCAGCCTGACTAGCTATAACAATGAGCAGTTCTTC
TRBV19	TRBJ1-2	TRBD1	-	CASQTGGDAYGYTF	TGTGCCAGTCAAACAGGGGGCGATGCCTATGGCTACACCTTC
TRBV2	TRBJ1-1	-	-	CASTPRGGVTEAFF	TGTGCCAGCACCCCCCGGGGAGGGGTGACTGAAGCTTTCTTT
TRBV19	TRBJ1-4	-	-	CASSMRGGGEKLFF	TGTGCCAGTAGTATGAGGGGGGGCGGTGAAAAACTGTTTTTT
TRBV7-9	TRBJ2-1	-	-	CASSLSLAGAFF	TGTGCCAGCAGCTTATCCCTGGCGGGCGCGTTCTTC
TRBV9	TRBJ2-5	-	-	CASSVGAVGETQYF	TGTGCCAGCAGCGTAGGGGCAGTAGGTGAGACCCAGTACTTC
TRBV7-9	TRBJ2-2	TRBD2	-	CASSLGSLAVNTGELFF	TGTGCCAGCAGCTTAGGTTCCCTAGCGGTGAACACCGGGGAGCTGTTTTTT
TRBV21-1	TRBJ2-1	-	-	CASSKRREPYREQFF	TGTGCCAGCAGCAAACGGAGGGAACCTTACAGGGAGCAGTTCTTC
TRBV4-2	TRBJ1-5	-	-	CASSQVEQLRQPQHF	TGTGCCAGCAGCCAAGTTGAACAGCTACGACAGCCCCAGCATTTT
TRBV7-6	TRBJ2-5	-	-	CASSLHFGETQYF	TGTGCCAGCAGCTTGCACTTCGGTGAGACCCAGTACTTC
TRBV4-2	TRBJ1-1	-	once	CASSQDLAVGTEAFF	TGTGCCAGCAGCCAAGACTTAGCGGTGGGCACTGAAGCTTTCTTT
TRBV3-1/TRBV3-2	TRBJ1-2	-	once	CASSHPGHHYGYTF	TGTGCCAGCAGCCACCCGGGACACCACTATGGCTACACCTTC
TRBV18	TRBJ2-2	TRBD2	-	CASSPPTSGSYTGELFF	TGTGCCAGCTCACCCCCGACTAGCGGGAGTTACACCGGGGAGCTGTTTTTT
TRBV30	TRBJ1-5	-	-	CAWSVGGGLGNQPQHF	TGTGCCTGGAGTGTAGGTGGGGGGTTAGGCAATCAGCCCCAGCATTTT
TRBV6-2/TRBV6-3	TRBJ2-3	TRBD2	-	CASSWARIRRGGGTDTQYF	TGTGCCAGCAGTTGGGCCCGTATTCGGCGGGGGGGAGGCACAGATACGCAGTATTTT
TRBV27	TRBJ1-2	-	few	CASSLAGPPNYGYTF	TGTGCCAGCAGTTTGGCAGGGCCCCCTAACTATGGCTACACCTTC
TRBV3-1/TRBV3-2	TRBJ1-3	TRBD1	few	CASTKSRDRDLGNTIYF	TGTGCCAGCACCAAGTCCCGGGACAGGGATCTTGGAAACACCATATATTTT
TRBV6-5	TRBJ1-1	TRBD1	-	CASSPRQGNTEAFF	TGTGCCAGCAGCCCACGACAGGGGAACACTGAAGCTTTCTTT
TRBV4-1	TRBJ1-1	TRBD1	-	CASSQDPGGMNTEAFF	TGCGCCAGCAGCCAAGATCCAGGGGGCATGAACACTGAAGCTTTCTTT
TRBV18	TRBJ2-7	-	-	CASSTKSDTRAEQYF	TGTGCCAGCTCAACCAAGTCTGACACTAGAGCCGAGCAGTACTTC
TRBV11-3	TRBJ2-7	-	once	CAARRSYEQYF	TGTGCCGCGCGCAGGTCCTACGAGCAGTACTTC
TRBV29-1	TRBJ2-1	-	-	CSVEDQQYGLYNEQFF	TGCAGCGTTGAAGATCAACAGTATGGATTATACAATGAGCAGTTCTTC
TRBV19	TRBJ1-5	-	-	CASTGQAGQPQHF	TGTGCCAGTACTGGGCAGGCAGGTCAGCCCCAGCATTTT
TRBV5-4	TRBJ2-7	TRBD2	-	CASSLRGGIYEQYF	TGTGCCAGCAGCTTACGGGGGGGCATCTACGAGCAGTACTTC
TRBV19	TRBJ1-1	-	-	CASSIEWRTLNTEAFF	TGTGCCAGTAGTATTGAGTGGAGGACTCTGAACACTGAAGCTTTCTTT
TRBV5-1	TRBJ1-6	-	-	CASSLAGSSYNSPLHF	TGCGCCAGCAGCTTGGCCGGGAGCTCCTATAATTCACCCCTCCACTTT
TRBV9	TRBJ1-1	-	-	CASSDPPTGTLNTEAFF	TGTGCCAGCAGCGACCCTCCGACCGGGACACTGAACACTGAAGCTTTCTTT
TRBV2	TRBJ1-2	TRBD1	-	CASSTGGNYGYTF	TGTGCCAGCTCTACAGGGGGGAACTATGGCTACACCTTC
TRBV5-4	TRBJ1-3	-	-	CASSVDATVSGNTIYF	TGTGCCAGCAGCGTTGATGCTACGGTCTCTGGAAACACCATATATTTT
TRBV3-1/TRBV3-2	TRBJ2-3	-	-	CASSQPGDPTDTQYF	TGTGCCAGCAGCCAACCGGGGGATCCAACAGATACGCAGTATTTT
TRBV19	TRBJ1-2	TRBD1	-	CATTERQGYGYTF	TGTGCCACCACGGAAAGACAGGGATATGGCTACACCTTC
TRBV30	TRBJ1-5	-	few	CAWSSAGIQPQHF	TGTGCCTGGAGCTCAGCGGGTATTCAGCCCCAGCATTTT
TRBV19	TRBJ2-7	-	-	CAHCLGARSYEQYF	TGTGCCCACTGCCTAGGCGCCCGCTCCTACGAGCAGTACTTC
TRBV28	TRBJ2-1	TRBD2	-	CASTTSGRAWSYNEQFF	TGTGCCAGCACGACTAGCGGGAGGGCCTGGTCCTACAATGAGCAGTTCTTC
TRBV7-3	TRBJ2-5	TRBD1	once	CASSTTGRETQYF	TGTGCCAGCAGCACGACAGGGCGAGAGACCCAGTACTTC
TRBV20-1	TRBJ2-7	-	-	CSALRTEEQYF	TGCAGTGCTCTTCGAACGGAGGAGCAGTACTTC
TRBV5-1	TRBJ2-3	TRBD2	-	CASSTGLARSRTDTQYF	TGCGCCAGCAGCACGGGACTAGCCCGGTCGAGGACAGATACGCAGTATTTT
TRBV2	TRBJ2-3	-	-	CASSVLASGTDTQYF	TGTGCCAGCAGTGTATTGGCTAGCGGCACAGATACGCAGTATTTT
TRBV7-6	TRBJ2-5	TRBD2	-	CASSSLAGGSQETQYF	TGTGCCAGCAGCTCTTTAGCGGGGGGGTCCCAAGAGACCCAGTACTTC
TRBV4-2	TRBJ2-1	-	-	CASSQGQMFYNEQFF	TGTGCCAGCAGCCAAGGACAGATGTTTTACAATGAGCAGTTCTTC
TRBV12-5	TRBJ1-5	-	many	CASGLENKNNQPQHF	TGTGCTAGTGGTTTGGAAAACAAAAACAATCAGCCCCAGCATTTT
TRBV27	TRBJ2-7	TRBD1	-	CASSRDRAYEQYF	TGTGCCAGCAGCCGGGACAGGGCCTACGAGCAGTACTTC
TRBV6-5	TRBJ1-2	TRBD1	-	CASSSRDRELNYGYTF	TGTGCCAGCAGTTCCCGGGACAGGGAGCTTAACTATGGCTACACCTTC
TRBV7-2	TRBJ1-5	-	few	CASSQWALSNQPQHF	TGTGCCAGCAGCCAATGGGCATTGAGCAATCAGCCCCAGCATTTT